The source of this T cell receptor beta chain is a study of tumor and adjacent non-tumor tissue in lung cancer. Broader study findings: Compared with tumor, normal lung showed significantly lower TCR diversity.

TCRbeta libraries were built with three rounds of nested PCR, modified from ARM-PCR. TCRdb itself ran the multiplex PCR reads through MiXCR, one entry per CDR3 protein. The profile shows under 150,000 distinct CDR3 sequences, about 71% of them singletons. CDR1 and CDR2 from the germline V gene are SQVTM and ANQGSEA. After removal of 8 bases from V and 3 bases from J, the junction contained 9 bases not matched to a gene. This CDR3 spans 13 amino acids. The template was RNA from unsorted bulk tissue. Chemotherapy-naive patients with new lung cancer underwent thoracic surgery in China, August–November 2014. This clonotype was counted a few times. Its antigen is unidentified.

This chain connects TRBV29-1 to TRBJ1-1; 7 nucleotides line up with TRBD1. The sequence was obtained from a man between 60 and 75 years old with small cell lung cancer. The source material was lung tumor tissue. The DNA for the CDR3 is TGCAGCATTCCAGCGACAGGGTACACTGAAGCTTTCTTT. Protein: CSIPATGYTEAFF.